The 24 T cell receptor beta chains below all came from one sample that was sequenced in a study of shared T cell receptors in the human thymus. Clones were read by immunoSEQ multiplex PCR, and TCRdb kept only the in-frame ones, dropping some. This table holds over 650,000 clones, more than 75% found once. The sample was also reused in another study, on human thymus T cells.

The sequenced sample was thymocytes. The origin of the receptors is a boy in the first two years of life with a congenital heart defect.

The chain couples TRBV4-1 to TRBJ2-1; D gene uncertain. The ends were cut back, 2 bases at V and 8 bases at J, with 7 bases in the middle. The germline V gene has CDR1 MGHRA and CDR2 YSYEKL. The CDR3 has 12 amino acids. The CDR3 sequence is CASSQSFHEQFF. CDR3 bases: TGCGCCAGCAGCCAAAGCTTCCATGAGCAGTTCTTC.

The V call is TRBV5-1, the J call TRBJ2-4, with TRBD1 as a possible D gene (5 bases). Germline-derived CDR1 and CDR2 are SGHRS and YFSETQ. With 2 bases removed from V and 0 bases from J, the gap between germline ends came to 24 bases. The length of the CDR3 is 20 residues. CDR3 DNA sequence: TGCGCCAGCAGCTTCTCGCCGGACACCGCGCAACAACTAGCCAAAAACATTCAGTACTTC. It codes for CASSFSPDTAQQLAKNIQYF.

This chain links TRBV7-9 with TRBJ2-1; 10 positions agree with TRBD2. This CDR3 has 17 residues. Per germline, CDR1 SEHNR and CDR2 FQNEAQ (reference sequence). Germline trimming cut 6 bases from V and 0 bases from J; bases unmatched to any gene: 8. As DNA, the CDR3 is TGTGCCAGCAGGGTAAAGAGCGGGGGGGCCTCCTACAATGAGCAGTTCTTC. Translation gives CASRVKSGGASYNEQFF. The entire variable domain, with the rest obtained from reference TRBV7-9 and TRBJ2-1, is as follows: DTGVSQNPRHKITKRGQNVTFRCDPISEHNRLYWYRQTLGQGPEFLTYFQNEAQLEKSRLLSDRFSAERPKGSFSTLEIQRTEQGDSAMYLCASRVKSGGASYNEQFFGPGTRLTVL.

The chain has TRBV12-5 and TRBJ1-1; D not certain. The CDR3 length is 19 residues. Germline assignment: CDR1 LGHNT and CDR2 FRNRAP. Trimming took off 0 bases at V and 4 bases at J, with 24 bases between the two ends. The DNA for the CDR3 is TGTGCTAGTGGTTTGGTAGGTCACGGTCGGATTGGGGAGCGCACTGAAGCTTTCTTT. Translation: CASGLVGHGRIGERTEAFF.

CDR3 sequence: CASSSRGFRNTEAFF. DNA for the CDR3: TGTGCCAGCAGCTCACGGGGATTCAGGAACACTGAAGCTTTCTTT. This chain uses TRBV5-8 with TRBJ1-1, with D uncertain. There are 15 residues in the CDR3. V shed 3 bases and J shed 1 base, with 13 bases lying between them. Germline V gene lookup returns CDR1 SGHTS and CDR2 YDEGEE.

This rearrangement joins TRBV5-1 to TRBJ2-7, with a tentative D call TRBD2 (5 bases). The CDR3 sequence is 15 residues long. The germline CDR1 and CDR2 sequences are SGHRS and YFSETQ. V dropped 5 bases and J dropped 0 bases, with 15 bases sitting between them. CDR3 DNA: TGCGCCAGCAGAATGAGGGAACCTCTCTCCTACGAGCAGTACTTC. It specifies CASRMREPLSYEQYF.

This clone was observed a single time. The chain has TRBV29-1 and TRBJ1-5, with 10 bases identical to TRBD1. V lost 4 bases to trimming and J lost 0 bases; unmatched junction nucleotides: 21. The CDR3 is 21 amino acids. Germline assignment: CDR1 SQVTM and CDR2 ANQGSEA. In DNA form, the CDR3 reads TGCAGCGTTGTACTTGGGACAGGGGACCCCAAGTCTTCTTATAGCAATCAGCCCCAGCATTTT. Encoded protein: CSVVLGTGDPKSSYSNQPQHF.

The gene calls are TRBV28 and TRBJ2-2; TRBD1 is a possible D gene (5 bases). V dropped 10 bases and J dropped 4 bases, with 19 bases sitting between them. The CDR3 spans 15 residues. CDR1 and CDR2 (germline): MDHEN, SYDVKM. CDR3 sequence (DNA): TGTGCCAACAACCCCAAGGGGCAGCCCACCGGGGAGCTGTTTTTT. It codes for CANNPKGQPTGELFF.

This chain connects TRBV29-1 to TRBJ2-5; possible D gene TRBD1, 7 bases. The CDR3 has 11 amino acids. CDR1 is SQVTM and CDR2 is ANQGSEA in the germline V gene. V lost 6 bases, J lost 9 bases, and 14 bases lay in between. The CDR3 DNA reads TGCAGCGTCCTAGACAGGGAGGCCCAGTACTTC. It encodes CSVLDREAQYF.

V is TRBV4-1 and J is TRBJ1-2, with unresolved D. With 0 bases removed from V and 5 bases from J, the gap between germline ends came to 25 bases. The germline CDR1 and CDR2 sequences are MGHRA and YSYEKL. The CDR3 contains 19 residues. CDR3 region: CASSQDLSPRAAVTYGYTF. The CDR3 DNA sequence: TGCGCCAGCAGCCAAGATTTATCCCCGCGGGCCGCGGTGACTTATGGCTACACCTTC.

This rearrangement joins TRBV5-6 to TRBJ2-5, with D possibly TRBD1 on 7 matching bases. This CDR3 has 13 residues. V was pared by 8 bases and J by 4 bases, with 15 bases between. Germline-derived CDR1 and CDR2 are SGHDT and YYEEEE. The CDR3 region has the DNA TGTGCCAGTCTTCGGCAGGGGGGAGAGACCCAGTACTTC. This codes for CASLRQGGETQYF.

The J gene is TRBJ1-5, the V gene TRBV15; D is unresolved. CDR3 size: 13 residues. V dropped 3 bases and J dropped 9 bases, with 12 bases sitting between them. Germline assignment: CDR1 LNHNV and CDR2 YYDKDF (reference sequence). Here the CDR3 reads CATSSEGVGPQHF. The CDR3 nucleotides are TGTGCCACCAGCAGCGAGGGAGTAGGGCCCCAGCATTTT.

A few counts support this clone. V gene TRBV27 combines with J gene TRBJ2-4; 9 bases are a match to TRBD2. Germline trimming cut 2 bases from V and 1 base from J; bases unmatched to any gene: 18. CDR1 is MNHEY, CDR2 SMNVEV, per germline (reference sequence). This CDR3 region has 21 residues. The CDR3 is CASSLGGGAGGPVVAKNIQYF. In DNA, the CDR3 is TGTGCCAGCAGTTTAGGTGGTGGGGCGGGGGGGCCGGTGGTGGCCAAAAACATTCAGTACTTC.

The rearrangement joins TRBV4-3 to TRBJ2-7; 10 nucleotides agree with TRBD2. The CDR3 spans 15 residues. Trimming cost V 1 base and J 2 bases; bases outside gene matches: 2. Germline CDR1 LGHNA, CDR2 YSLEER. The CDR3 DNA sequence: TGCGCCAGCAGCCAAGCTAGCGGGAGTGCCTACGAGCAGTACTTC. Protein product: CASSQASGSAYEQYF.

Points on this clone: Other DNA sequences in the same sample also yield this CDR3. V is TRBV27 and J is TRBJ2-7; TRBD1 matches at 9 bases. V gave up 3 bases and J gave up 4 bases; unmatched junction bases: 4. The CDR3 covers 14 residues. CDR1 is MNHEY and CDR2 is SMNVEV in the germline V gene (reference sequence). The CDR3 loop is CASSFETGGYEQYF. Here the CDR3 DNA reads TGTGCCAGCAGTTTTGAGACAGGGGGGTACGAGCAGTACTTC.

The chain joins TRBV7-3 to TRBJ1-2; TRBD1 matches 10 bases. The CDR3 loop spans 14 amino acids. The germline CDR1 and CDR2 sequences are SGHTA and FQGTGA. The ends lost 2 bases at V and 6 bases at J; junction bases unmatched: 3. CDR3 nucleotides: TGTGCCAGCAGCTTAGCCGGGACAGGGGATGGCTACACCTTC. Protein sequence: CASSLAGTGDGYTF.

The chain recombines TRBV5-4 with TRBJ2-4; TRBD2 matches 11 bases. Germline assignment: CDR1 SGHNT and CDR2 YYREEE (reference sequence). The CDR3 consists of 18 residues. Trimming cost V 0 bases and J 2 bases; bases outside gene matches: 7. CDR3 nucleotide sequence: TGTGCCAGCAGCTTGGACCTTAGCGGGGGGGCGACCAAAAACATTCAGTACTTC. Amino acid sequence: CASSLDLSGGATKNIQYF.

The rearrangement joins TRBV15 to TRBJ2-1; D remains unclear. Germline lookup yields CDR1 LNHNV and CDR2 YYDKDF (reference sequence). The length of the CDR3 is 12 residues. Between the trimmed V and J ends, which lost 8 bases and 8 bases, there was a span of 13 bases. The CDR3 loop is CATSGPIDEQFF. The DNA of the CDR3 is TGTGCCACCTCTGGGCCGATCGATGAGCAGTTCTTC. Drawing the rest from reference TRBV15 and TRBJ2-1, the complete variable domain is DAMVIQNPRYQVTQFGKPVTLSCSQTLNHNVMYWYQQKSSQAPKLLFHYYDKDFNNEADTPDNFQSRRPNTSFCFLDIRSPGLGDTAMYLCATSGPIDEQFFGPGTRLTVL.

CDR3: CASSPQRQGTFNQPQHF. The CDR3, as DNA: TGTGCCAGCAGTCCCCAGAGACAGGGGACGTTCAATCAGCCCCAGCATTTT. The chain links TRBV27 to TRBJ1-5, with 8 bases aligning to TRBD1. V shed 5 bases and J 3 bases; nucleotides not matched to a gene: 12. This CDR3 has 17 amino acids. The V gene's germline CDR1 is MNHEY and CDR2 SMNVEV (reference sequence).

The chain uses TRBV7-2 and TRBJ2-3; D is unresolved. The CDR3 runs to 12 residues. Germline V lookup: CDR1 SGHTA, CDR2 FQGNSA. Trimming stripped 3 bases from V and 2 bases from J, with 3 bases between. CDR3 protein: CASSFHTDTQYF. The CDR3 nucleotides are TGTGCCAGCAGCTTCCACACAGATACGCAGTATTTT. Together with reference TRBV7-2 and TRBJ2-3, the CDR3 gives the full variable domain: GAGVSQSPSNKVTEKGKDVELRCDPISGHTALYWYRQSLGQGLEFLIYFQGNSAPDKSGLPSDRFSAERTGGSVSTLTIQRTQQEDSAVYLCASSFHTDTQYFGPGTRLTVL.

This chain joins TRBV7-9 and TRBJ2-7; 8 nucleotides match TRBD1. The CDR3 covers 15 residues. Looked up from germline, CDR1 is SEHNR and CDR2 is FQNEAQ (reference sequence). With V trimmed by 0 bases and J by 2 bases, 3 bases remained unmatched. CDR3 loop: CASSLAQGQAYEQYF. The DNA of the CDR3 is TGTGCCAGCAGCTTAGCGCAGGGACAGGCCTACGAGCAGTACTTC.

J is TRBJ1-2 and V is TRBV19, with a weak D call TRBD1 (5 bases). The CDR3 consists of 14 residues. The V gene lost 1 base and the J gene lost 7 bases, with 13 bases spanning the gap. CDR1 is LNHDA and CDR2 is SQIVND in the germline V gene (reference sequence). The CDR3 bases are TGTGCCAGTAGTATAGGTACAGGCAGGCTTGGCTACACCTTC. Its translation is CASSIGTGRLGYTF.

The rearrangement joins TRBV28 to TRBJ1-1; no clear D. There are 12 residues in the CDR3. Germline CDR1 is MDHEN and CDR2 is SYDVKM. With 3 bases removed from V and 6 bases from J, the gap between germline ends came to 8 bases. CDR3 in amino acids: CASSFRSSEAFF. In DNA, the CDR3 is TGTGCCAGCAGTTTCCGGAGTTCTGAAGCTTTCTTT.

The rearrangement links TRBV10-3 to TRBJ1-1; D remains ambiguous. The CDR3 has 12 amino acids. Germline values: CDR1 ENHRY, CDR2 SYGVKD. Trimming shortened V by 4 bases and J by 1 base, and 4 bases separated the two germline ends. CDR3 in amino acids: CAISGRNTEAFF. In DNA form, the CDR3 reads TGTGCCATCAGTGGCAGGAACACTGAAGCTTTCTTT.